A single sample is the source of the 22 T cell receptor beta chains below, sequenced in a study of CD8 T cells in ankylosing spondylitis. TCRdb redid the calling of the 5' RACE reads with MiXCR, one entry per CDR3 protein. The sample consists of 340,000 or so distinct CDR3 sequences, roughly 14% of them appearing once. The sample consisted of blood, either unsorted or a sorted T cell fraction (not recorded which). Every receptor here comes from a male donor with ankylosing spondylitis or in good health (not recorded which).

This clonotype appeared a few times. The chain employs TRBV7-2 and TRBJ2-7; TRBD1 aligns across 12 bases. The CDR3 loop spans 13 amino acids. J lost 7 bases, V lost 5 bases, and 3 bases had no gene match. Germline lookup yields CDR1 SGHTA and CDR2 FQGNSA. The CDR3 DNA reads TGTGCCAGCAGCCGGGACAGGGGGCGAGAGCAGTACTTC. This encodes CASSRDRGREQYF.

This clonotype was found many times. The genes are TRBV5-1 and TRBJ1-1, with TRBD1 as a possible D gene (5 bases). The germline V gene encodes CDR1 SGHRS and CDR2 YFSETQ. The V and J ends lost 1 base and 4 bases respectively, with 8 bases between them. This CDR3 has 13 amino acids. The CDR3 nucleotides are TGCGCCAGCAGCTTGTTTGACAGCACTGAAGCTTTCTTT. Residues: CASSLFDSTEAFF.

This clonotype occurred a few times. The DNA of the CDR3 is TGCAGTGCTACCTCGGTGTCGACCCAGTACTTC. Translated, it gives CSATSVSTQYF. The chain carries TRBV20-1 and TRBJ2-5; no definite D call. Germline V gene lookup returns CDR1 DFQATT and CDR2 SNEGSKA (reference sequence). The V end lost 4 bases, the J end lost 7 bases, and 10 bases lay between the germline ends. The CDR3 spans 11 residues.

V and J are TRBV5-1 and TRBJ1-1; 7 nucleotides match TRBD1. The V and J ends lost 5 bases and 7 bases, in that order; junction bases with no gene match: 11. The CDR3 spans 14 residues. CDR1 and CDR2 from the germline V gene are SGHRS and YFSETQ. CDR3 bases: TGCGCCAGCAGTCCGCTGACAGGGTTTGGTGAAGCTTTCTTT. Its translation: CASSPLTGFGEAFF.

In this sample, this clonotype turned up a few times. V usage is TRBV6-5 and J usage is TRBJ1-3; TRBD1 might be the D (5 bases). CDR3 length equals 15 residues. The germline V gene encodes CDR1 MNHEY and CDR2 SVGAGI. Trimming stripped 2 bases from V and 4 bases from J, with 12 bases between. CDR3: CASSYAREGGNTIYF. The CDR3 coding sequence is TGTGCCAGCAGTTACGCCAGGGAAGGAGGAAACACCATATATTTT.

This clonotype was detected only a few times. This chain connects TRBV5-5 to TRBJ2-7, with no clear D. The V end lost 2 bases, the J end lost 0 bases, and 15 bases lay between the germline ends. The germline V gene encodes CDR1 SGHKS and CDR2 YYEKEE (reference sequence). The CDR3 is 16 residues long. The CDR3 here is CASSFGPPASSYEQYF. The CDR3 DNA sequence: TGTGCCAGCAGCTTCGGGCCTCCCGCGTCCTCCTACGAGCAGTACTTC.

The J gene is TRBJ2-7, the V gene TRBV3-1; 9 nucleotides line up with TRBD2. CDR1 LGHDT and CDR2 YNNKEL come from the germline V gene (reference sequence). J lost 3 bases, V lost 1 base, and 1 base had no gene match. This CDR3 contains 14 residues. This CDR3 is CASSQGTSDYEQYF. CDR3 nucleotide sequence: TGTGCCAGCAGCCAAGGGACTAGCGACTACGAGCAGTACTTC.

This clonotype appeared a few times. The gene calls are TRBV7-2 and TRBJ2-1; D perhaps matches TRBD2 (6 bases). The CDR3 is made up of 15 amino acids. CDR1 and CDR2 from the germline V gene are SGHTA and FQGNSA. Trimming pared 3 bases from V and 3 bases from J, leaving 12 bases between. The CDR3 spells CASSFGQAGYNEQFF. For the CDR3, the DNA is TGTGCCAGCAGCTTCGGCCAAGCGGGCTACAATGAGCAGTTCTTC.

V usage is TRBV5-1 and J usage is TRBJ2-2; TRBD2 is a possible D gene (5 bases). From germline, CDR1 is SGHRS and CDR2 YFSETQ. This CDR3 is 16 amino acids long. With 0 bases removed from V and 3 bases from J, the gap between germline ends came to 12 bases. CDR3 sequence reads: CASSLAPSRDTGELFF. CDR3 coding DNA: TGCGCCAGCAGCTTGGCCCCTAGCCGTGACACCGGGGAGCTGTTTTTT.

The chain employs TRBV20-1 and TRBJ2-1; 10 bases match TRBD2. V was clipped by 6 bases and J by 1 base; unmatched bases: 6. The V gene's germline CDR1 is DFQATT and CDR2 SNEGSKA (reference sequence). This CDR3 has 15 amino acids. The CDR3 reads CSASLAGVSYNEQFF. CDR3 DNA: TGCAGTGCCAGCCTAGCGGGGGTATCCTACAATGAGCAGTTCTTC.

J is TRBJ2-7 and V is TRBV5-1, with D possibly TRBD2 on 6 matching bases. Trimming shortened V by 0 bases and J by 0 bases, and 16 bases separated the two germline ends. Germline loops: CDR1 SGHRS, CDR2 YFSETQ. The CDR3 sequence is 17 residues long. In nucleotides, the CDR3 is TGCGCCAGCAGCTTGGTGATGGCTAGCGCTTTCTCCTACGAGCAGTACTTC. Protein sequence: CASSLVMASAFSYEQYF. Variable domain in full (rest from reference TRBV5-1 and TRBJ2-7): KAGVTQTPRYLIKTRGQQVTLSCSPISGHRSVSWYQQTPGQGLQFLFEYFSETQRNKGNFPGRFSGRQFSNSRSEMNVSTLELGDSALYLCASSLVMASAFSYEQYFGPGTRLTVT.

The V call is TRBV5-1, the J call TRBJ2-4; D call uncertain. V shed 1 base and J shed 9 bases, with 14 bases lying between them. CDR1 SGHRS and CDR2 YFSETQ come from the germline V gene. CDR3 length: 14 amino acids. The CDR3 protein is CASSLSPSSGIQYF. The DNA of the CDR3 is TGCGCCAGCAGCTTGAGTCCGTCTAGTGGCATTCAGTACTTC.

The V call is TRBV27, the J call TRBJ1-2, with 7 positions matching TRBD1. CDR1 MNHEY and CDR2 SMNVEV come from the germline V gene (reference sequence). There are 14 residues in the CDR3. V shed 3 bases, J shed 4 bases, and the junction held 5 bases outside the gene matches. CDR3 bases: TGTGCCAGCAGTTTGAGCCGGGACAGCTATGGCTACACCTTC. This encodes CASSLSRDSYGYTF.

This clonotype was detected a few times. The chain couples TRBV12-3 or TRBV12-4 to TRBJ1-2; 7 bases are a match to TRBD1. The V and J ends lost 5 bases and 0 bases, in that order; junction bases with no gene match: 9. This CDR3 is 16 amino acids long. The CDR3 region has the DNA TGTGCCAGCAGTCTCAGACAGGGAGGAGCTAACTATGGCTACACCTTC. Its translation is CASSLRQGGANYGYTF.

The J gene is TRBJ2-1, the V gene TRBV6-2 or TRBV6-3; D possibly corresponds to TRBD2 (6 bases). The CDR3 runs to 12 residues. Germline CDR1 reads MNHEY; CDR2 reads SVGEGT. Trimming took off 2 bases at V and 12 bases at J, with 11 bases between the two ends. The CDR3 DNA is TGTGCCAGCAGTTACGGAGGGCAGGGGCAGTTCTTC. Protein: CASSYGGQGQFF.

This clonotype was seen ten or more times. J is TRBJ2-1 and V is TRBV5-1; 7 bases are shared with TRBD2. This CDR3 has 16 amino acids. The V and J ends lost 0 bases and 1 base, in that order; junction bases with no gene match: 4. The germline V gene has CDR1 SGHRS and CDR2 YFSETQ. The CDR3 DNA is TGCGCCAGCAGCTTGGCCGGGGGACTATCCTACAATGAGCAGTTCTTC. It translates to CASSLAGGLSYNEQFF.

The V call is TRBV5-5, the J call TRBJ2-1, with D possibly matching TRBD1 (6 bases). The CDR3 loop spans 14 amino acids. The germline V and J ends were trimmed by 0 bases and 10 bases, with 14 bases remaining between them. From germline, CDR1 is SGHKS and CDR2 YYEKEE (reference sequence). CDR3 in DNA: TGTGCCAGCAGCTTGGGGACCTCGAGGGGGGAGCAGTTCTTC. Amino acids: CASSLGTSRGEQFF.

This clonotype was recorded a few times. The rearrangement uses TRBV29-1 and TRBJ2-7; D remains unclear. Germline loops: CDR1 SQVTM, CDR2 ANQGSEA. CDR3 length equals 12 residues. V gave up 4 bases and J gave up 2 bases, with 9 bases separating them. The CDR3 DNA reads as TGCAGCGTTGCCCTGGCACCCTACGAGCAGTACTTC. As protein: CSVALAPYEQYF.

V gene TRBV25-1 combines with J gene TRBJ1-1; D is uncertain. The CDR3 runs 14 residues. Per germline, CDR1 MGHDK and CDR2 SYGVNS. Trimming stripped 0 bases from V and 1 base from J, with 6 bases between. DNA of the CDR3: TGTGCCAGCAGTGAATACGGATCGAACACTGAAGCTTTCTTT. Encoded protein: CASSEYGSNTEAFF.

The chain combines TRBV7-9 with TRBJ2-1, with D tentatively TRBD1 (7 bases). V was clipped by 2 bases and J by 8 bases, with 16 bases between them. The CDR3 extends over 15 amino acids. CDR1 SEHNR and CDR2 FQNEAQ come from the germline V gene (reference sequence). The CDR3 spells CASSLNRGGMYEQFF. The CDR3 DNA reads TGTGCCAGCAGCTTAAACAGGGGAGGCATGTATGAGCAGTTCTTC. Based on the CDR3 plus reference TRBV7-9 and TRBJ2-1, the full variable domain is DTGVSQNPRHKITKRGQNVTFRCDPISEHNRLYWYRQTLGQGPEFLTYFQNEAQLEKSRLLSDRFSAERPKGSFSTLEIQRTEQGDSAMYLCASSLNRGGMYEQFFGPGTRLTVL.

There are a few counts of this clonotype. V gene TRBV29-1 combines with J gene TRBJ2-5, with D hard to call. This CDR3 is 11 amino acids long. Trimming shortened V by 1 base and J by 4 bases, and 4 bases separated the two germline ends. Germline V gene sequence: CDR1 SQVTM, CDR2 ANQGSEA. The CDR3 DNA is TGCAGCGTTGAAGCTGGAGAGACCCAGTACTTC. Its protein product is CSVEAGETQYF. The full variable domain, with the rest looked up from reference TRBV29-1 and TRBJ2-5, is SAVISQKPSRDICQRGTSLTIQCQVDSQVTMMFWYRQQPGQSLTLIATANQGSEATYESGFVIDKFPISRPNLTFSTLTVSNMSPEDSSIYLCSVEAGETQYFGPGTRLLVL.

This clonotype was seen a handful of times. This rearrangement joins TRBV5-1 to TRBJ2-5; D is perhaps TRBD2 (5 bases). The CDR3 runs to 14 residues. Trimming left V 0 bases short and J 1 base short, with 7 bases between. The germline V gene encodes CDR1 SGHRS and CDR2 YFSETQ. CDR3 in amino acids: CASSLGESQETQYF. CDR3 nucleotides: TGCGCCAGCAGCTTGGGGGAGTCCCAAGAGACCCAGTACTTC.